The T cell receptor (beta chain) under discussion was sequenced for a study of shared clonotypes between healthy human individuals (TCRdb year 2020). In the study overall: The cohort comprised two women and a few men aged 18 to 49 years. To estimate repertoire size and how much clonotype sharing occurs between individuals, the study deeply sequenced the blood TCR repertoires of about 5 healthy adults. Per donor, leukapheresis produced somewhere between about 0.9 and 9.5 billion PBMCs. Libraries were prepared and TCR repertoires were sequenced by different laboratories using diverse techniques, in order to increase sequencing depth and limit assay-specific biases. Per donor, three plates each were used for CD4 naive and CD4 memory, two for CD8 naive, and one for CD8 memory. Study-level results and caveats: Because the study included only a small number of donors, the genetic and exposure-history diversity represented was limited. When a handful of donors were compared, the shared fraction of clonotypes was around 5.1% for naive CD4, approximately 3.5% for naive CD8, about 2.5% for memory CD4, and about 0.36% for memory CD8. Higher generation probabilities were observed for clonotypes shared by all four sorted-subset donors than for non-shared clonotypes. Naive subsets generally had larger estimated clonotype richness than memory subsets did. Incomplete sequencing was indicated by rarefaction of sorted-subset datasets, despite the large sequencing depth. Sampling was restricted to blood, and TCR repertoires in tissue are likely to differ from TCR repertoires in blood. Pairwise subsampling led to the expectation that sequencing depth would affect the degree of clonotype sharing among donors.

This clone was recorded at least ten times. Its antigen is unknown. No base quality information exists; no much larger clone differs at one position. Using the deep immunoSEQ assay, TCR CDR3 regions were amplified from genomic DNA by multiplex PCR. Extracted genomic DNA from each cell subset was distributed evenly across all wells of several immunoSEQ 96-well plates, and each plate was treated as a replicate. For sorted subsets, about 0.2 ug genomic DNA, equal to tens of thousands of T cell genomes, was loaded into each replicate PCR. The purified libraries were quantified using a Qubit 3.0 fluorometer, sized with a Bioanalyzer 2100, and then quantified again using the KAPA Library Quantification kit. A separate single-read 150-cycle Illumina NextSeq 550 flow cell was used to sequence each immunoSEQ 96-well plate. The published analysis was carried out like this. Because the immunoSEQ output held only junctional sequences and lacked quality scores, the filtering could not match the filtering applied to full-length reads. Sequences were annotated with PyIR, a Python wrapper for IgBLAST v1.9, using IMGT germline references to assign V/J genes and CDR3. Any read was removed if the V/J assignment was weak (E-value above 1e-6), the CDR3 was missing, or the read contained stop codons, out-of-frame junctions, or ambiguous translated residues. V3J clonotypes were defined as sequences sharing the same inferred V gene, J gene, and CDR3 amino acid sequence. Percentage overlap between repertoires was computed as shared unique clonotypes divided by the size of the smaller repertoire. Three approaches were used to assess repertoire richness: RTK rarefaction, the Chao1 estimator, and Recon v2.1 estimates of unobserved clonotypes. Generation probabilities for all TCRbeta clonotypes obtained by the gDNA method from several donors were computed using OLGA. TCRdb obtained this table from immuneACCESS and retained in-frame rearrangements with V and J assigned. These tables miss some clones; where compared with another copy, unresolved V genes account for less than half of the shortfall, and the remainder is unexplained. Clone size and V and J calls were adopted from that table, with D and trimming inferred from the DNA. This sample has over 850,000 clones in its table, and about four fifths of those were observed once. In total, the top ten clones hold 0.52% of the sample.

Reading from cysteine to phenylalanine, the CDR3 counts 14 amino acids. The kept DNA is CDR3 alone, 42 bases in frame from the first base. Relative to germline, V is 0 bases shorter and J is 5 bases shorter, with 9 bases between their ends. CDR1 SGDLS and CDR2 YYNGEE were looked up in the germline V gene. Healthy HIV-negative adults with no recently reported acute infections or vaccinations were included as donors. Every donor was a Caucasian adult living in Nashville, Tennessee, USA. CD4+ T cells were enriched through magnetic negative selection, after which naive cells were positively selected on CD45RA and the remaining negative fraction served as the memory subset. Blood was obtained by leukapheresis, after which PBMCs were separated by Ficoll-Histopaque density gradient centrifugation and cryopreserved in liquid nitrogen vapor phase. Analytical flow cytometry was used to check the purity and quantity of every magnetically sorted T cell population. Genomic DNA was isolated from each sorted fraction and quantified by UV absorbance on a Nanodrop 2000c.

The chain is encoded by TRBV9 joined to TRBJ1-5, with the D gene uncertain. Sample: memory CD4+ T cells from PBMCs. The sample's cell subset or site, from its label and the paper: CD45RA-negative fraction. This clonotype was sampled from a man younger than 30 in good health. Some clones in this sample may be carry-over from other donors' samples. The CDR3 loop reads CASSVDEGYQPQHF. DNA sequence: TGTGCCAGCAGCGTAGACGAAGGGTATCAGCCCCAGCATTTT.